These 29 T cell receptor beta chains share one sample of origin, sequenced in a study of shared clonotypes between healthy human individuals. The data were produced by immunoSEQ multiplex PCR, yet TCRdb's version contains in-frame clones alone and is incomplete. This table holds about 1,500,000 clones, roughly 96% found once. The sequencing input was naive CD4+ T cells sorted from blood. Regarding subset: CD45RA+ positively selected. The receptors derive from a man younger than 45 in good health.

The CDR3 reads CASRSTGPNTGELFF. DNA of the CDR3: TGTGCCAGCAGGTCGACAGGTCCGAACACCGGGGAGCTGTTTTTT. The chain recombines TRBV6-5 with TRBJ2-2; D might be TRBD1 (6 bases). In germline, CDR1 is MNHEY, CDR2 SVGAGI. This CDR3 region has 15 residues. V was trimmed by 6 bases and J by 0 bases, leaving 11 bases between them.

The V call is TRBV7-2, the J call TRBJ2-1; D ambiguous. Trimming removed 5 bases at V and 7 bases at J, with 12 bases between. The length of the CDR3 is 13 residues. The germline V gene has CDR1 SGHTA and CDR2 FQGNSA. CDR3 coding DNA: TGTGCCAGCAGCCCGGGTCCGGAGAATGAGCAGTTCTTC. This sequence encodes CASSPGPENEQFF.

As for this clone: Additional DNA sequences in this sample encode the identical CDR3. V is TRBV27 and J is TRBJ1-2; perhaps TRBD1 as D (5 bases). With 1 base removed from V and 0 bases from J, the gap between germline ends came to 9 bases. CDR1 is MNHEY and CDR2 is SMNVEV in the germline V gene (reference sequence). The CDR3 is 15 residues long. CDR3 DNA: TGTGCCAGCAGTTTATACCCGGGGGCTAACTATGGCTACACCTTC. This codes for CASSLYPGANYGYTF.

As DNA, the CDR3 is TGTGCCAGCAGTGAAGCGCGCCCCAGGGATACGCAGTATTTT. This gives the protein CASSEARPRDTQYF. The chain recombines TRBV6-1 with TRBJ2-3; D remains ambiguous. CDR3 length: 14 amino acids. V lost 0 bases, J lost 6 bases, and 10 bases lay in between. The germline gives CDR1 MNHNS, CDR2 SASEGT.

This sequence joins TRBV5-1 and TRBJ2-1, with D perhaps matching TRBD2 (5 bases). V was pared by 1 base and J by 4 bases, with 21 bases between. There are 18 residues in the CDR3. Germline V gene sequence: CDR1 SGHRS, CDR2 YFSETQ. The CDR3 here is CASSLKFPELGPYNEQFF. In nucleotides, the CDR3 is TGCGCCAGCAGCTTGAAGTTCCCAGAACTAGGGCCTTACAATGAGCAGTTCTTC.

This chain's CDR3 is CASSYPQGGMRDTQYF. Here the CDR3 DNA reads TGTGCCAGCAGTTACCCACAGGGGGGGATGAGAGATACGCAGTATTTT. This chain uses TRBV6-6 with TRBJ2-3; TRBD1 is a possible D gene (8 bases). Trimming took 2 bases from V and 5 from J, leaving 17 bases between them. The CDR3 sequence is 16 residues long. From germline, CDR1 is MNHNY and CDR2 SVGAGI (reference sequence).

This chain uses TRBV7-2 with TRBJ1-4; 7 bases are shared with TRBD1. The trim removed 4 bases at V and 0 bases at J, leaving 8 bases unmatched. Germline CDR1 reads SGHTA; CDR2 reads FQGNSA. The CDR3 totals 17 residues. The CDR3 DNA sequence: TGTGCCAGCAGCTGGGCCGGGACAGTTGCAACTAATGAAAAACTGTTTTTT. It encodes CASSWAGTVATNEKLFF.

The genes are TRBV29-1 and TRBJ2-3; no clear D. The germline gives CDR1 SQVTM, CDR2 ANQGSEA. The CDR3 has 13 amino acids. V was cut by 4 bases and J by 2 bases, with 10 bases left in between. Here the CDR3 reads CSVGVRHTDTQYF. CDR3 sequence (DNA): TGCAGCGTTGGGGTGAGGCACACAGATACGCAGTATTTT.

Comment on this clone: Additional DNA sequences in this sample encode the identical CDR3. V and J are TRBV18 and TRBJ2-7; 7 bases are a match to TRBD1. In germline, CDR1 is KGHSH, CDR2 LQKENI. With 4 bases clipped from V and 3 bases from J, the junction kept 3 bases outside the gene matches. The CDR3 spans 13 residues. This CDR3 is CASSLGQLYEQYF. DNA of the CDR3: TGTGCCAGCTCACTGGGACAGCTCTACGAGCAGTACTTC.

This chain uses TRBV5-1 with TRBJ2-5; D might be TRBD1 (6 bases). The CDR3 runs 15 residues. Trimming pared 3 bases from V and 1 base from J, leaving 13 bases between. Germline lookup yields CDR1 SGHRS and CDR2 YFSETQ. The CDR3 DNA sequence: TGCGCCAGCAGCTCAGTTCAGGGGATCCAAGAGACCCAGTACTTC. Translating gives CASSSVQGIQETQYF.

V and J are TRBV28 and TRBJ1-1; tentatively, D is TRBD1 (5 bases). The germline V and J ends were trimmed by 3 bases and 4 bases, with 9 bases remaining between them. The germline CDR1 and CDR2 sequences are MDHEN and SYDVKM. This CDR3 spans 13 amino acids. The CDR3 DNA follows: TGTGCCAGCAGTTTGCAGGGTTCCACTGAAGCTTTCTTT. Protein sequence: CASSLQGSTEAFF. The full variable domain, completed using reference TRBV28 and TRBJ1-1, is DVKVTQSSRYLVKRTGEKVFLECVQDMDHENMFWYRQDPGLGLRLIYFSYDVKMKEKGDIPEGYSVSREKKERFSLILESASTNQTSMYLCASSLQGSTEAFFGQGTRLTVV.

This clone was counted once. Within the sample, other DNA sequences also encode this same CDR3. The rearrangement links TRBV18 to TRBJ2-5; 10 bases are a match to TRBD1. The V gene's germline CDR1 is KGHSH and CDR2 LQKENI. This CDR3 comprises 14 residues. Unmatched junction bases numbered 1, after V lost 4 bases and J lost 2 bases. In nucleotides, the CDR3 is TGTGCCAGCTCACGGGACAGGGGACAAGAGACCCAGTACTTC. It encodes CASSRDRGQETQYF.

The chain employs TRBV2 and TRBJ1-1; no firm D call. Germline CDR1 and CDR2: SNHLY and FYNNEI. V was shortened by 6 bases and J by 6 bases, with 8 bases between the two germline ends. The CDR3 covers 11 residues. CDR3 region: CASRSDAEAFF. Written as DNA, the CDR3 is TGTGCCAGCAGGAGTGACGCTGAAGCTTTCTTT.

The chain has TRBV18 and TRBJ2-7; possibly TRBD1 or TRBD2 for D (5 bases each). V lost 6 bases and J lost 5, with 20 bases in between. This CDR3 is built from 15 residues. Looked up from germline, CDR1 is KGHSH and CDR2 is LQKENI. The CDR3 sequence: CASSPLTRDRNEQYF. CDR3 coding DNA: TGTGCCAGCTCCCCCCTCACCCGGGACCGGAACGAGCAGTACTTC.

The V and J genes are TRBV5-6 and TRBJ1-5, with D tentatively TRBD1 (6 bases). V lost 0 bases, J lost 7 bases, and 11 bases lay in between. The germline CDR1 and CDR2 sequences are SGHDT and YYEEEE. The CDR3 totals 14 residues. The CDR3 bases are TGTGCCAGCAGCTTGGCCTTGGGGGGCCAGCCCCAGCATTTT. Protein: CASSLALGGQPQHF.

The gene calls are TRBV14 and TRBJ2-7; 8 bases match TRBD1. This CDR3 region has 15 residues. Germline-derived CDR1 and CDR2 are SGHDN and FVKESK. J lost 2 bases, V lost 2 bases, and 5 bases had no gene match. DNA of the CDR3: TGTGCCAGCAGCCAAATAACAGGGGGGACCTACGAGCAGTACTTC. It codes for CASSQITGGTYEQYF.

The DNA of the CDR3 is TGCGCCAGCAGCTTGGCCACAGGGGGCGTCACCCCCTACGAGCAGTACTTC. Translated: CASSLATGGVTPYEQYF. This chain uses TRBV5-1 with TRBJ2-7; TRBD1 matches at 9 bases. V dropped 0 bases and J dropped 2; count of bases not matched to a gene: 9. The V gene's germline CDR1 is SGHRS and CDR2 YFSETQ. This CDR3 is 17 amino acids long.

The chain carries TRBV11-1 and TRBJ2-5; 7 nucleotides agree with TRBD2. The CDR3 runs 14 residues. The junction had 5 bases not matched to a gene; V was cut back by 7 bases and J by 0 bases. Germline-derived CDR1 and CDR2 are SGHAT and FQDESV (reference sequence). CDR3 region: CASKIGRDQETQYF. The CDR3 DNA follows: TGTGCCAGCAAAATTGGGAGGGACCAAGAGACCCAGTACTTC.

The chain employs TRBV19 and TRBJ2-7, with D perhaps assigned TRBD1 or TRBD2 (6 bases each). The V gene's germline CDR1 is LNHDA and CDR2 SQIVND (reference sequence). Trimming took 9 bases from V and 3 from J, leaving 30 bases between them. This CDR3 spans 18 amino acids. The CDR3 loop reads CASSPKGPGWGARYEQYF. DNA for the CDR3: TGTGCCAGCAGCCCTAAGGGTCCAGGGTGGGGGGCCCGCTACGAGCAGTACTTC.

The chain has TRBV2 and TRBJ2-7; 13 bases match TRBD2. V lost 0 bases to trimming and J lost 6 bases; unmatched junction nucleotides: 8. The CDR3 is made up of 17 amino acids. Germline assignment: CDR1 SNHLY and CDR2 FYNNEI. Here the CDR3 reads CASSEAGLAGDLLEQYF. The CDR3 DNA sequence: TGTGCCAGCAGTGAAGCCGGACTAGCGGGAGATCTGCTCGAGCAGTACTTC.

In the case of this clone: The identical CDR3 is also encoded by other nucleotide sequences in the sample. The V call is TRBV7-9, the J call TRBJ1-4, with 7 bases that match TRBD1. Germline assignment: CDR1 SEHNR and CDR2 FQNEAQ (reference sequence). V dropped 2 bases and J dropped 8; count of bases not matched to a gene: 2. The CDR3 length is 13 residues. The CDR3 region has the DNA TGTGCCAGCAGCTTAACAGGGGTAGAAAAACTGTTTTTT. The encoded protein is CASSLTGVEKLFF.

The CDR3 sequence: CASSPVTNTGELFF. As DNA, the CDR3 is TGTGCCAGCAGCCCCGTTACGAACACCGGGGAGCTGTTTTTT. This chain uses TRBV4-2 with TRBJ2-2; D ambiguous. Germline-derived CDR1 and CDR2 are LGHNA and YNFKEQ. This CDR3 spans 14 amino acids. Trimming removed 4 bases at V and 0 bases at J, with 6 bases between.

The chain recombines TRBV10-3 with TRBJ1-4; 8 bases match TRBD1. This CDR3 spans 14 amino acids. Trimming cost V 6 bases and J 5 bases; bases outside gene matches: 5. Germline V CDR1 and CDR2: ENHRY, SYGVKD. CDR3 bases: TGTGCCATCAGGGGGGGGACAGGCAATGAAAAACTGTTTTTT. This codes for CAIRGGTGNEKLFF.

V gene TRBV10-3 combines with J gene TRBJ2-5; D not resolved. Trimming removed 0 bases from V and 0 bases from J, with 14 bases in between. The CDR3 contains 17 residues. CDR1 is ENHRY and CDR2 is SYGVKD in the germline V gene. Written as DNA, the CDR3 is TGTGCCATCAGTGAGTCTTCCGCCCGAACGTACCAAGAGACCCAGTACTTC. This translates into CAISESSARTYQETQYF.

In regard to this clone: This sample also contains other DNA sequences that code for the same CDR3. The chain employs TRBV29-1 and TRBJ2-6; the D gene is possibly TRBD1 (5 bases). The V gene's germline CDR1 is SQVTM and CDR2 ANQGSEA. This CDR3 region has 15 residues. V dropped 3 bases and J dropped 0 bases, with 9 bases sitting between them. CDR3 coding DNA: TGCAGCGTTGACCCTACAGGCTCTGGGGCCAACGTCCTGACTTTC. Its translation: CSVDPTGSGANVLTF.

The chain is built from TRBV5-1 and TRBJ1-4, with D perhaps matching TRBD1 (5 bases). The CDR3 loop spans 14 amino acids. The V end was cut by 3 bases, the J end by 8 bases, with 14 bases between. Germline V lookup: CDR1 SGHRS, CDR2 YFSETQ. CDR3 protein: CASSSWGGDEKLFF. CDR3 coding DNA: TGCGCCAGCAGCTCGTGGGGCGGAGACGAAAAACTGTTTTTT.

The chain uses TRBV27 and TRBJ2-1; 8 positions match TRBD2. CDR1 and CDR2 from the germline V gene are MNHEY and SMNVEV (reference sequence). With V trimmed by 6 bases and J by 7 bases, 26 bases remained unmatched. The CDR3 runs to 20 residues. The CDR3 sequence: CASSSAPGLVSVFGFNEQFF. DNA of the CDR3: TGTGCCAGCAGCTCAGCACCGGGACTAGTTTCTGTGTTTGGGTTTAATGAGCAGTTCTTC.

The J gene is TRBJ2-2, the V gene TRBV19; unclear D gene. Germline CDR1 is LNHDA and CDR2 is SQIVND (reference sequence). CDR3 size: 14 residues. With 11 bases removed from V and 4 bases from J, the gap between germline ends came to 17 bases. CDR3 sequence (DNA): TGTGCCGTGGGGTTGGGCTTGTTCACCGGGGAGCTGTTTTTT. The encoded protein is CAVGLGLFTGELFF.

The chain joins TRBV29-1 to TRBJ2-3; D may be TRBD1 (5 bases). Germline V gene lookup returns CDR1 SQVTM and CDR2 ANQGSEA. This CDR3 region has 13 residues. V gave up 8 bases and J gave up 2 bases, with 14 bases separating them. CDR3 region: CSSRHRLTDTQYF. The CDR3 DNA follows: TGCAGCTCCCGGCACAGGCTCACAGATACGCAGTATTTT.